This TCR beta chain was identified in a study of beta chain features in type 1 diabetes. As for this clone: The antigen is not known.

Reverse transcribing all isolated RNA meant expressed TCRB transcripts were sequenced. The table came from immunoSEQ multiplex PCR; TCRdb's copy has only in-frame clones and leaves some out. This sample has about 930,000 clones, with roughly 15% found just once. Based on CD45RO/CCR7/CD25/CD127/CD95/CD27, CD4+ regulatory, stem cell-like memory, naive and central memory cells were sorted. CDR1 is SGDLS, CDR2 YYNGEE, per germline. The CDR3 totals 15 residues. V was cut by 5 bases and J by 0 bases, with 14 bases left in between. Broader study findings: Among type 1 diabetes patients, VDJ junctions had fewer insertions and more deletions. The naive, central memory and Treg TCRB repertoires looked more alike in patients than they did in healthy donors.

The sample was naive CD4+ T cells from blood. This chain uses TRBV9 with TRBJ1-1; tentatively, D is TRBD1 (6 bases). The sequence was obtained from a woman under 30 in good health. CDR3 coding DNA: TGTGCCAGCAGACCGGGACAAAATATGAACACTGAAGCTTTCTTT. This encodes CASRPGQNMNTEAFF. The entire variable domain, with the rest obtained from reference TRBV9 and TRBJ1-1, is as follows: DSGVTQTPKHLITATGQRVTLRCSPRSGDLSVYWYQQSLDQGLQFLIQYYNGEERAKGNILERFSAQQFPDLHSELNLSSLELGDSALYFCASRPGQNMNTEAFFGQGTRLTVV.